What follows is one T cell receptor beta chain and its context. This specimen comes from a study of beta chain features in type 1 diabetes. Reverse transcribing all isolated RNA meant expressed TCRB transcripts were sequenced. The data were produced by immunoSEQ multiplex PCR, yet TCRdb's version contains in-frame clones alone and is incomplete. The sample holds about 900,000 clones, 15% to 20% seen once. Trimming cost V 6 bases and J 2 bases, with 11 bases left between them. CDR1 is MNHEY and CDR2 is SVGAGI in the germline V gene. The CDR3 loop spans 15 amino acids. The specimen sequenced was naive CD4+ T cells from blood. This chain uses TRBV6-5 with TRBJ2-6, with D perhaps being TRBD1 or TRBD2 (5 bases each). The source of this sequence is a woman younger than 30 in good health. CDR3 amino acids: CASSSEGTGANVLTF. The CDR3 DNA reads TGTGCCAGCAGCTCAGAGGGGACTGGGGCCAACGTCCTGACTTTC.